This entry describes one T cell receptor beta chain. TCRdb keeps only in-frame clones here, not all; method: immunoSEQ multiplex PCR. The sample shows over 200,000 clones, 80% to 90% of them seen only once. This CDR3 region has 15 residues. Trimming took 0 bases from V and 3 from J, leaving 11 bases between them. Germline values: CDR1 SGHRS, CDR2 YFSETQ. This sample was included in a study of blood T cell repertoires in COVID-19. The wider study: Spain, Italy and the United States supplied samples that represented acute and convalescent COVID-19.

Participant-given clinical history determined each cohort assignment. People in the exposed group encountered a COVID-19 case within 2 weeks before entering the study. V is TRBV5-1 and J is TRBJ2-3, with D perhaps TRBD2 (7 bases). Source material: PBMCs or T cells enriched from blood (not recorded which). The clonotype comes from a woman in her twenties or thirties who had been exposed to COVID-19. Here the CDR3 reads CASSLAGGRTDTQYF. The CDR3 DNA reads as TGCGCCAGCAGCTTGGCCGGGGGGCGGACAGATACGCAGTATTTT.